A selection of T cell receptor beta chains follows, all from one sample in a study of neurological immune-mediated disorders. TCRdb recomputed calls from the 5' RACE reads with MiXCR, one row per CDR3 protein. Here the sample spans around 55,000 distinct CDR3 sequences, about 4% being singletons. Sequencing was carried out using CD4+ T cells from blood. The receptors shown here come from a woman between 40 and 55 years old with multiple sclerosis. The CDR3 runs from the conserved cysteine through the conserved F or W. Fields, in order: clone size, V gene, CDR3 length, J gene, D gene, CDR3 protein, CDR3 DNA. The D gene is left open where the match is weak. Clone size is not always given. Where it is, it says once, few, many or a class for expanded clones.

many	TRBV5-5	15	TRBJ1-1	.	CASSVQGPRNTEAFF	TGTGCCAGCAGCGTCCAGGGACCGAGGAACACTGAAGCTTTCTTT
many	TRBV11-2	12	TRBJ2-3	.	CASSSGGPPQYF	TGTGCCAGCAGCTCCGGCGGTCCTCCGCAGTATTTT
many	TRBV10-1	13	TRBJ2-3	.	CASSESLTDTQYF	TGCGCCAGCAGTGAGTCCCTCACAGATACGCAGTATTTT
many	TRBV7-3	16	TRBJ1-6	.	CASSLTSGTYNSPLHF	TGTGCCAGCAGCTTAACGTCAGGAACCTATAATTCACCCCTCCACTTT
many	TRBV5-1	13	TRBJ1-1	.	CASSLSGDSSAFF	TGCGCCAGCAGCTTGTCCGGGGACTCTTCGGCTTTCTTT
many	TRBV4-2	18	TRBJ2-5	TRBD2	CASSHGGSRAGGKETQYF	TGTGCCAGCAGCCACGGAGGGTCTCGAGCGGGGGGCAAAGAGACCCAGTACTTC
many	TRBV5-1	15	TRBJ1-1	.	CASSRGLGLGTEAFF	TGCGCCAGCAGCCGGGGACTGGGGTTGGGCACTGAAGCTTTCTTT
many	TRBV4-1	14	TRBJ2-4	.	CASSHPPAKNIQYF	TGCGCCAGCAGCCACCCACCAGCCAAAAACATTCAGTACTTC
many	TRBV9	14	TRBJ2-7	.	CASSVDGGSNEQYF	TGTGCCAGCAGCGTAGATGGGGGGAGTAACGAGCAGTACTTC
many	TRBV5-1	13	TRBJ2-7	.	CASSMDTSYEQYF	TGCGCCAGCAGCATGGACACCTCCTACGAGCAGTACTTC
many	TRBV15	12	TRBJ1-4	.	CATTRKGEKLFF	TGTGCCACCACCCGAAAGGGGGAAAAACTGTTTTTT
many	TRBV12-3/TRBV12-4	16	TRBJ1-1	TRBD1	CASSRTGGERITEAFF	TGTGCCAGCAGTCGGACAGGGGGCGAGAGGATCACTGAAGCTTTCTTT
many	TRBV5-1	14	TRBJ2-5	.	CASSLRQMGETQYF	TGCGCCAGCAGCTTGCGACAGATGGGGGAGACCCAGTACTTC
many	TRBV18	12	TRBJ2-7	.	CASSNSQNEQYF	TGTGCCAGCTCAAACTCCCAAAACGAGCAGTACTTC
many	TRBV20-1	13	TRBJ2-7	.	CSARGTQTYEQYF	TGCAGTGCTAGAGGGACGCAGACCTACGAGCAGTACTTC
many	TRBV7-2	13	TRBJ1-5	.	CASSLALNQPQHF	TGTGCCAGCAGCTTAGCCCTGAATCAGCCCCAGCATTTT
many	TRBV20-1	14	TRBJ2-1	TRBD1	CSANRGQGGDEQFF	TGCAGTGCAAACCGGGGACAGGGAGGCGATGAGCAGTTCTTC
many	TRBV20-1	14	TRBJ1-1	.	CSARDQGRHTEAFF	TGCAGTGCTAGAGATCAGGGCCGACACACTGAAGCTTTCTTT
few	TRBV5-1	14	TRBJ1-1	.	CASSQGLINTEAFF	TGCGCCAGCAGCCAGGGGCTAATTAACACTGAAGCTTTCTTT
many	TRBV5-1	15	TRBJ2-1	.	CASSPGTVTNNEQFF	TGCGCCAGCAGCCCCGGGACCGTAACAAACAATGAGCAGTTCTTC
many	TRBV10-3	14	TRBJ1-1	.	CAISDPGRSTEAFF	TGTGCCATCAGTGACCCGGGACGGAGCACTGAAGCTTTCTTT
many	TRBV5-1	13	TRBJ1-2	.	CASSLVSQGIYTF	TGCGCCAGCAGCTTGGTTTCCCAGGGAATCTACACCTTC
many	TRBV14	14	TRBJ2-4	TRBD1	CASSGTGNFAIQYF	TGTGCCAGCTCCGGGACAGGGAATTTCGCCATTCAGTACTTC
many	TRBV5-1	15	TRBJ2-3	.	CASSLAPGGADTQYF	TGCGCCAGCAGCTTGGCCCCCGGGGGAGCAGATACGCAGTATTTT
many	TRBV12-3/TRBV12-4	14	TRBJ1-2	.	CASSLTALYYGYTF	TGTGCCAGCAGCCTTACGGCACTTTACTATGGCTACACCTTC
many	TRBV21-1	17	TRBJ1-5	.	CASSDRSGLLSNQPQHF	TGTGCCAGCAGTGACCGAAGCGGGCTCCTTAGCAATCAGCCCCAGCATTTT
many	TRBV6-5	15	TRBJ1-4	TRBD1	CASSSGTGGFEKLFF	TGTGCCAGCAGTTCCGGGACAGGGGGCTTTGAAAAACTGTTTTTT
.	TRBV10-3	12	TRBJ1-5	.	CAISEWNQPQHF	TGTGCCATCAGTGAGTGGAATCAGCCCCAGCATTTT
many	TRBV10-3	13	TRBJ2-7	.	CAISGTPSYEQYF	TGTGCCATCAGTGGAACCCCGTCCTACGAGCAGTACTTC
many	TRBV20-1	15	TRBJ1-1	.	CSARDRTGPRTEAFF	TGCAGTGCTAGAGATAGAACGGGCCCGCGGACTGAAGCTTTCTTT
many	TRBV5-8	12	TRBJ1-3	.	CASGQGGNTIYF	TGTGCCAGCGGCCAGGGTGGAAACACCATATATTTT
many	TRBV5-4	15	TRBJ2-1	.	CASSLGGGNYNEQFF	TGTGCCAGCAGTTTGGGAGGGGGTAACTACAATGAGCAGTTCTTC
many	TRBV9	15	TRBJ1-6	TRBD1	CASSASTGQGSPLHF	TGTGCCAGCAGCGCCTCCACGGGACAGGGATCACCCCTCCACTTT
many	TRBV11-2	14	TRBJ2-3	.	CASSQSGGTDTQYF	TGTGCCAGCAGCCAAAGTGGGGGGACAGATACGCAGTATTTT
many	TRBV6-2/TRBV6-3	16	TRBJ2-7	.	CASSYSIGDFSYEQYF	TGTGCCAGCAGTTACTCGATTGGTGATTTCTCCTACGAGCAGTACTTC
many	TRBV6-5	13	TRBJ2-3	TRBD2	CASSGLAGYTQYF	TGTGCCAGCAGCGGACTAGCGGGGTATACGCAGTATTTT
many	TRBV6-1	14	TRBJ1-5	.	CASRSAGESQPQHF	TGTGCCAGCCGATCGGCAGGGGAGAGTCAGCCCCAGCATTTT
many	TRBV5-1	15	TRBJ2-1	TRBD1	CASSGRGRRRNEQFF	TGCGCCAGCAGTGGCAGGGGGCGCCGTCGGAATGAGCAGTTCTTC
many	TRBV10-3	15	TRBJ2-5	TRBD1	CATGRKQGRQETQYF	TGTGCCACGGGAAGAAAACAGGGGCGCCAAGAGACCCAGTACTTC
many	TRBV2	15	TRBJ2-1	TRBD2	CASRRPSGFVNEQFF	TGTGCCAGCCGACGCCCTAGCGGGTTCGTTAATGAGCAGTTCTTC
many	TRBV15	15	TRBJ2-4	TRBD1	CATSRDGQGWNIQYF	TGTGCCACCAGCAGAGACGGACAGGGCTGGAACATTCAGTACTTC
many	TRBV20-1	16	TRBJ2-2	.	CSARDSGPGKAGELFF	TGCAGTGCTAGAGATAGTGGTCCAGGGAAGGCCGGGGAGCTGTTTTTT
many	TRBV9	15	TRBJ2-3	.	CASSVGKQSTDTQYF	TGTGCCAGCAGCGTAGGAAAACAGAGCACAGATACGCAGTATTTT
many	TRBV3-1	16	TRBJ2-1	.	CASSQDLVSPYNEQFF	TGTGCCAGCAGCCAAGATCTGGTCTCGCCCTACAATGAGCAGTTCTTC
many	TRBV5-1	17	TRBJ1-6	.	CASSFSSSGSVNSPLHF	TGCGCCAGCAGCTTCTCCAGTTCGGGGAGCGTTAATTCACCCCTCCACTTT
many	TRBV5-6	14	TRBJ1-1	.	CASSLVPTGTEAFF	TGTGCCAGCAGTTTGGTCCCGACAGGCACAGAAGCTTTCTTT
many	TRBV2	14	TRBJ1-5	TRBD1	CASSPGGRGQPQHF	TGTGCCAGCAGTCCAGGGGGAAGGGGTCAGCCCCAGCATTTT
many	TRBV7-3	11	TRBJ1-5	.	CASSFVGPQHF	TGTGCCAGCAGCTTCGTGGGGCCCCAGCATTTT
many	TRBV5-1	17	TRBJ2-3	TRBD2	CASSFSTSGALGVAQYF	TGCGCCAGCAGCTTCTCTACTAGCGGGGCCCTCGGGGTAGCGCAGTATTTT
medium-sized	TRBV5-6	14	TRBJ1-5	.	CASSLFLINQPQHF	TGTGCCAGCAGCTTGTTTCTGATCAATCAGCCCCAGCATTTT
many	TRBV20-1	12	TRBJ2-2	.	CSAYRGTGELFF	TGCAGTGCTTATAGGGGCACCGGGGAGCTGTTTTTT
many	TRBV7-9	18	TRBJ2-3	TRBD2	CASSFPPREAPTTDTQYF	TGTGCCAGCAGCTTCCCCCCGCGGGAGGCTCCGACTACAGATACGCAGTATTTT
many	TRBV12-3/TRBV12-4	15	TRBJ2-1	TRBD1	CASSRPGGTYNEQFF	TGTGCCAGCAGCCGACCAGGGGGAACCTACAATGAGCAGTTCTTC
many	TRBV6-4	15	TRBJ1-1	.	CASSPGPLGHTEAFF	TGTGCCAGCAGCCCCGGACCGCTCGGCCACACTGAAGCTTTCTTT
many	TRBV3-1	14	TRBJ2-7	.	CASSQKGGSYEQYF	TGTGCCAGCAGCCAGAAGGGGGGATCCTACGAGCAGTACTTC